A single sample gave rise to the 32 T cell receptor beta chains below, sequenced in a study of cytomegalovirus exposure and HLA in healthy donors. Using immunoSEQ multiplex PCR, the repertoire was profiled, and TCRdb retains in-frame clones only, with some absent. The profile shows under 400,000 clones, approximately 85% of them singletons. Sequenced sample: PBMCs. The receptors shown here come from a man in his thirties or forties in good health and CMV-seronegative.

This chain uses TRBV6-6 with TRBJ2-7, with D perhaps matching TRBD1 (5 bases). Looked up from germline, CDR1 is MNHNY and CDR2 is SVGAGI (reference sequence). V was pared by 0 bases and J by 3 bases, with 15 bases between. This CDR3 is built from 16 residues. CDR3 DNA: TGTGCCAGCAGTTACTCGGGGCAGGTGATACTCTACGAGCAGTACTTC. Amino acids: CASSYSGQVILYEQYF.

This chain links TRBV7-9 with TRBJ1-4; 9 nucleotides agree with TRBD1. From germline, CDR1 is SEHNR and CDR2 FQNEAQ (reference sequence). The CDR3 covers 15 residues. Trimming took 1 base from V and 8 from J; bases not matched to a gene: 5. Here the CDR3 reads CASSLDGTGWEKLFF. The CDR3 DNA sequence: TGTGCCAGCAGCTTAGATGGGACAGGGTGGGAAAAACTGTTTTTT. Full variable domain (missing parts from reference TRBV7-9 and TRBJ1-4): DTGVSQNPRHKITKRGQNVTFRCDPISEHNRLYWYRQTLGQGPEFLTYFQNEAQLEKSRLLSDRFSAERPKGSFSTLEIQRTEQGDSAMYLCASSLDGTGWEKLFFGSGTQLSVL.

This sequence joins TRBV7-2 and TRBJ2-7, with D tentatively TRBD1 (6 bases). The germline V and J ends were trimmed by 2 bases and 4 bases, with 24 bases remaining between them. This CDR3 has 18 residues. Per the germline V gene, CDR1 is SGHTA and CDR2 is FQGNSA. The CDR3 loop is CASSLIASRTDAAYEQYF. The DNA of the CDR3 is TGTGCCAGCAGCTTAATCGCGTCTCGGACAGACGCCGCATACGAGCAGTACTTC.

V gene TRBV5-1 combines with J gene TRBJ2-3, with 14 bases aligning to TRBD2. With 0 bases clipped from V and 4 bases from J, the junction kept 4 bases outside the gene matches. The CDR3 contains 17 residues. CDR1 is SGHRS, CDR2 YFSETQ, per germline. The CDR3 here is CASSLGLAGGAADTQYF. The CDR3 DNA sequence: TGCGCCAGCAGCTTGGGACTAGCGGGGGGGGCGGCAGATACGCAGTATTTT.

This chain joins TRBV18 and TRBJ1-2, with 9 bases matching TRBD1. Germline CDR1 is KGHSH and CDR2 is LQKENI. The CDR3 extends over 14 amino acids. V shed 3 bases, J shed 4 bases, and the junction held 3 bases outside the gene matches. As DNA, the CDR3 is TGTGCCAGCTCACCGGGGACAGGGTCCTATGGCTACACCTTC. Translated, it gives CASSPGTGSYGYTF.

The V and J genes are TRBV11-3 and TRBJ2-1; D is undetermined. The CDR3 extends over 15 amino acids. V was trimmed by 6 bases and J by 0 bases, leaving 12 bases between them. The V gene's germline CDR1 is SGHNT and CDR2 YENEEA. CDR3 nucleotide sequence: TGTGCCAGCAGTACCGAGTGGAGCTCCTACAATGAGCAGTTCTTC. It yields the protein CASSTEWSSYNEQFF.

This sequence joins TRBV4-3 and TRBJ1-2, with D tentatively TRBD1 (6 bases). From germline, CDR1 is LGHNA and CDR2 YSLEER. The CDR3 loop spans 13 amino acids. V was shortened by 0 bases and J by 8 bases, with 10 bases between the two germline ends. The CDR3 reads CASSQEGGDGYTF. The CDR3 nucleotides are TGCGCCAGCAGCCAAGAAGGGGGAGACGGCTACACCTTC.

The genes are TRBV7-9 and TRBJ1-2; 8 bases fit TRBD1. The trim removed 5 bases at V and 8 bases at J, leaving 7 bases unmatched. The germline V gene encodes CDR1 SEHNR and CDR2 FQNEAQ (reference sequence). CDR3 length equals 13 residues. CDR3 region: CASSQGQGDGYTF. DNA of the CDR3: TGTGCCAGCAGCCAAGGACAGGGTGACGGCTACACCTTC.

This clone was seen just once. This chain connects TRBV6-5 to TRBJ1-5, with 7 positions matching TRBD1. The junction had 11 bases not matched to a gene; V was cut back by 8 bases and J by 4 bases. Germline CDR1 MNHEY, CDR2 SVGAGI. The CDR3 loop spans 15 amino acids. CDR3 nucleotides: TGTGCCAGCTCGGCTAACAGGGGCGCGAATCAGCCCCAGCATTTT. Its protein is CASSANRGANQPQHF.

This sequence joins TRBV18 and TRBJ1-2, with D maybe TRBD1 (5 bases). Germline loops: CDR1 KGHSH, CDR2 LQKENI. The CDR3 is made up of 14 amino acids. V was pared by 5 bases and J by 1 base, with 11 bases between. The CDR3 region has the DNA TGTGCCAGCTCATCTACGACAGATAACTATGGCTACACCTTC. It encodes CASSSTTDNYGYTF.

The chain uses TRBV13 and TRBJ2-3; D remains unclear. CDR3 length: 11 residues. The V gene's germline CDR1 is PRHDT and CDR2 FYEKMQ (reference sequence). V lost 3 bases and J 6 bases, leaving 4 bases between the germline ends. CDR3 coding DNA: TGTGCCAGCAGCTTGAGGGATACGCAGTATTTT. Protein product: CASSLRDTQYF.

The chain uses TRBV5-1 and TRBJ1-6; maybe TRBD1 (5 bases). This CDR3 comprises 15 residues. V was pared by 5 bases and J by 8 bases, with 17 bases between. Looked up from germline, CDR1 is SGHRS and CDR2 is YFSETQ. The CDR3, as DNA: TGCGCCAGCAGTGTTATAGGGGCCAAGGATTCACCCCTCCACTTT. This translates into CASSVIGAKDSPLHF. Drawing the rest from reference TRBV5-1 and TRBJ1-6, the complete variable domain is KAGVTQTPRYLIKTRGQQVTLSCSPISGHRSVSWYQQTPGQGLQFLFEYFSETQRNKGNFPGRFSGRQFSNSRSEMNVSTLELGDSALYLCASSVIGAKDSPLHFGNGTRLTVT.

V and J are TRBV27 and TRBJ1-5; 7 nucleotides line up with TRBD1. Germline CDR1 reads MNHEY; CDR2 reads SMNVEV (reference sequence). V lost 4 bases to trimming and J lost 0 bases; unmatched junction nucleotides: 12. The CDR3 spans 18 residues. CDR3 in DNA: TGTGCCAGCAGTTACCGGGGACAGTTACCTTATAGCAATCAGCCCCAGCATTTT. This sequence encodes CASSYRGQLPYSNQPQHF.

This chain uses TRBV2 with TRBJ1-5, with unresolved D. Trimming stripped 6 bases from V and 4 bases from J, with 10 bases between. The CDR3 totals 13 residues. Germline values: CDR1 SNHLY, CDR2 FYNNEI. The CDR3 reads CASRGWENQPQHF. The CDR3 region has the DNA TGTGCCAGCAGGGGGTGGGAGAATCAGCCCCAGCATTTT.

This clone occurred once. The chain couples TRBV5-1 to TRBJ1-2; 7 bases agree with TRBD1. The ends lost 3 bases at V and 6 bases at J; junction bases unmatched: 5. The CDR3 spans 13 residues. Germline V gene sequence: CDR1 SGHRS, CDR2 YFSETQ. CDR3: CASSSTGENGYTF. The CDR3 DNA follows: TGCGCCAGCAGCTCCACAGGGGAGAATGGCTACACCTTC.

The chain links TRBV15 to TRBJ1-1; no firm D call. V lost 5 bases and J 1 base, leaving 5 bases between the germline ends. CDR3 length: 12 amino acids. Germline CDR1 is LNHNV and CDR2 is YYDKDF (reference sequence). The CDR3 here is CATSEANTEAFF. CDR3 nucleotides: TGTGCCACCAGCGAGGCGAACACTGAAGCTTTCTTT.

This chain connects TRBV5-6 to TRBJ2-3; TRBD1 agrees at 9 bases. Germline assignment: CDR1 SGHDT and CDR2 YYEEEE. V lost 5 bases to trimming and J lost 2 bases; unmatched junction nucleotides: 9. The CDR3 totals 16 residues. CDR3 amino acids: CASSNRGPSPTDTQYF. The CDR3 DNA sequence: TGTGCCAGCAGTAACAGGGGGCCATCCCCCACAGATACGCAGTATTTT.

V usage is TRBV4-2 and J usage is TRBJ2-5; TRBD2 agrees at 11 bases. The ends lost 0 bases at V and 5 bases at J; junction bases unmatched: 5. CDR1 is LGHNA and CDR2 is YNFKEQ in the germline V gene. This CDR3 region has 16 residues. In DNA form, the CDR3 reads TGTGCCAGCAGCCAAGATTTAGCGGGGGGGTGGGAGACCCAGTACTTC. Amino acids: CASSQDLAGGWETQYF.

This rearrangement joins TRBV18 to TRBJ2-1; 11 nucleotides agree with TRBD2. J was trimmed by 6 bases and V by 3 bases; bases with no gene match: 10. The CDR3 loop spans 17 amino acids. Per germline, CDR1 KGHSH and CDR2 LQKENI. CDR3 in amino acids: CASSPSTGLAGTNEQFF. The CDR3 DNA reads TGTGCCAGCTCACCTTCAACCGGACTAGCGGGTACCAATGAGCAGTTCTTC.

The rearrangement joins TRBV6-1 to TRBJ1-5; unclear D gene. The V gene's germline CDR1 is MNHNS and CDR2 SASEGT. The germline V and J ends were trimmed by 1 base and 0 bases, with 10 bases remaining between them. The CDR3 extends over 16 amino acids. The CDR3, as DNA: TGTGCCAGCAGTGAAGTGGCGGGGTATAGCAATCAGCCCCAGCATTTT. Encoded protein: CASSEVAGYSNQPQHF.

Comment on this clone: The identical CDR3 is also encoded by other nucleotide sequences in the sample. The chain joins TRBV2 to TRBJ1-1; D not certain. The length of the CDR3 is 11 residues. V lost 6 bases and J lost 7, with 9 bases in between. Germline values: CDR1 SNHLY, CDR2 FYNNEI. Here the CDR3 reads CASRGRGEAFF. The CDR3 DNA reads TGTGCCAGCAGGGGTAGAGGTGAAGCTTTCTTT. Supplemented by reference TRBV2 and TRBJ1-1, the full variable domain reads EPEVTQTPSHQVTQMGQEVILRCVPISNHLYFYWYRQILGQKVEFLVSFYNNEISEKSEIFDDQFSVERPDGSNFTLKIRSTKLEDSAMYFCASRGRGEAFFGQGTRLTVV.

This clone was counted at least ten times. This chain connects TRBV6-1 to TRBJ1-1; D perhaps matches TRBD1 (6 bases). V gave up 6 bases and J gave up 2 bases, with 13 bases separating them. Germline V lookup: CDR1 MNHNS, CDR2 SASEGT. The CDR3 sequence is 14 residues long. CDR3 loop: CASSPGHENTEAFF. CDR3 nucleotide sequence: TGTGCCAGCAGCCCGGGACACGAAAACACTGAAGCTTTCTTT.

The rearrangement uses TRBV4-1 and TRBJ1-5; D ambiguous. The V end lost 4 bases, the J end lost 8 bases, and 24 bases lay between the germline ends. Germline V gives CDR1 MGHRA, CDR2 YSYEKL. The CDR3 length is 17 residues. Written as DNA, the CDR3 is TGCGCCAGCAGCCTTCTCCCCCCTGGAACAGTGAAAGAGCCCCAGCATTTT. Translating gives CASSLLPPGTVKEPQHF.

This rearrangement joins TRBV19 to TRBJ1-1, with D possibly being TRBD1 (5 bases). Germline-derived CDR1 and CDR2 are LNHDA and SQIVND (reference sequence). V shed 6 bases and J shed 4 bases, with 15 bases lying between them. CDR3 length equals 14 residues. The CDR3 DNA reads as TGTGCCAGTAGGATCCCCGGGGGGGTCACTGAAGCTTTCTTT. This codes for CASRIPGGVTEAFF.

The genes are TRBV5-6 and TRBJ1-3; D not resolved. The CDR3 spans 17 residues. Germline lookup yields CDR1 SGHDT and CDR2 YYEEEE. V was pared by 2 bases and J by 0 bases, with 15 bases between. CDR3 DNA sequence: TGTGCCAGCAGCTTAACCCGGGGAGGGTTCTCTGGAAACACCATATATTTT. It specifies CASSLTRGGFSGNTIYF.

A single count supports this clone. This sequence joins TRBV4-1 and TRBJ2-5, with 13 bases fitting TRBD2. The CDR3 extends over 16 amino acids. The V gene end was trimmed by 6 bases and the J gene end by 2 bases; junction bases not matched to a gene: 6. CDR1 and CDR2 (germline): MGHRA, YSYEKL. This CDR3 is CASRRTSGGYQETQYF. The CDR3 coding sequence is TGCGCCAGCAGGCGGACTAGCGGGGGCTATCAAGAGACCCAGTACTTC.

This clone was seen just once. The chain employs TRBV5-5 and TRBJ1-1; 7 bases are shared with TRBD1. There are 14 residues in the CDR3. Trimming took 3 bases from V and 0 from J; bases not matched to a gene: 2. In germline, CDR1 is SGHKS, CDR2 YYEKEE (reference sequence). This chain's CDR3 is CASSSGQVNTEAFF. In DNA, the CDR3 is TGTGCCAGCAGCTCCGGACAGGTGAACACTGAAGCTTTCTTT.

This chain connects TRBV5-4 to TRBJ2-3; D possibly corresponds to TRBD2 (5 bases). V was clipped by 4 bases and J by 9 bases, with 21 bases between them. This CDR3 has 15 residues. Germline values: CDR1 SGHNT, CDR2 YYREEE (reference sequence). In DNA form, the CDR3 reads TGTGCCAGCAGCCCGGGGTGGTCTGCCGGGGAGACGCAGTATTTT. Translation gives CASSPGWSAGETQYF.

The chain employs TRBV13 and TRBJ1-1; D gene uncertain. Germline V gene data show CDR1 as PRHDT and CDR2 as FYEKMQ (reference sequence). The CDR3 sequence is 16 residues long. V was shortened by 0 bases and J by 5 bases, with 16 bases between the two germline ends. This chain's CDR3 is CASSLGGGWGVTEAFF. Written as DNA, the CDR3 is TGTGCCAGCAGCTTAGGAGGCGGGTGGGGAGTTACTGAAGCTTTCTTT.

This sequence joins TRBV6-5 and TRBJ2-5, with 10 bases identical to TRBD2. The CDR3 runs 14 residues. The V gene's germline CDR1 is MNHEY and CDR2 SVGAGI. V shed 8 bases, J shed 4 bases, and the junction held 7 bases outside the gene matches. The CDR3 region has the DNA TGTGCCAGCCGGAGCGGGGGGGCCAGAGAGACCCAGTACTTC. It specifies CASRSGGARETQYF.

The CDR3 DNA is TGCAGCGTTGCTGTTCCTGACAGCCCCATAAAGTACTATGGCTACACCTTC. Translation gives CSVAVPDSPIKYYGYTF. The V and J genes are TRBV29-1 and TRBJ1-2; a weak D match, TRBD1 (5 bases). The length of the CDR3 is 17 residues. Trimming took off 4 bases at V and 3 bases at J, with 24 bases between the two ends. CDR1 is SQVTM, CDR2 ANQGSEA, per germline.

The rearrangement joins TRBV5-4 to TRBJ1-1; TRBD1 aligns across 7 bases. Trimming removed 0 bases from V and 4 bases from J; junction bases left unmatched: 6. This CDR3 region has 15 residues. Germline V gene lookup returns CDR1 SGHNT and CDR2 YYREEE (reference sequence). The CDR3 loop reads CASSLANRGSTEAFF. The DNA for the CDR3 is TGTGCCAGCAGCTTGGCGAACAGGGGTAGCACTGAAGCTTTCTTT.